One and the same sample provided the 2 T cell receptor beta chains below, sequenced in a study of T cells in Graves' hyperthyroidism and ophthalmopathy. Researchers amplified the TCR beta CDR3 regions from RNA transcripts. Using the HTBI primer set, a first-round RT-PCR was run on the TCR CDR3. In TCRdb, the multiplex PCR reads were re-called with MiXCR into one record per CDR3 protein. The sample yields hundreds of thousands of distinct CDR3 sequences, about 17% seen once. The sample consisted of blood. These TCRs come from a woman younger than 35 with Graves' ophthalmopathy.

This clonotype has ten or more counts. The chain links TRBV5-1 to TRBJ2-7, with 9 bases fitting TRBD2. V was pared by 0 bases and J by 5 bases, with 6 bases of the junction left unmatched. This CDR3 region has 15 residues. Germline CDR1 and CDR2: SGHRS and YFSETQ. CDR3 DNA sequence: TGCGCCAGCAGCTTGGCCGGCGGGAGGGCCAACGAGCAGTACTTC. Residues: CASSLAGGRANEQYF. Supplemented by reference TRBV5-1 and TRBJ2-7, the full variable domain reads KAGVTQTPRYLIKTRGQQVTLSCSPISGHRSVSWYQQTPGQGLQFLFEYFSETQRNKGNFPGRFSGRQFSNSRSEMNVSTLELGDSALYLCASSLAGGRANEQYFGPGTRLTVT.

This clonotype was counted many times. The V call is TRBV24-1, the J call TRBJ2-3, with 9 bases identical to TRBD1. This CDR3 comprises 15 residues. Unmatched junction bases numbered 8, after V lost 6 bases and J lost 5 bases. Germline V gene sequence: CDR1 KGHDR, CDR2 SFDVKD. The CDR3 region has the DNA TGTGCCACCAGTACAACAGGGGGCGCAAAAGATACGCAGTATTTT. Translation gives CATSTTGGAKDTQYF.